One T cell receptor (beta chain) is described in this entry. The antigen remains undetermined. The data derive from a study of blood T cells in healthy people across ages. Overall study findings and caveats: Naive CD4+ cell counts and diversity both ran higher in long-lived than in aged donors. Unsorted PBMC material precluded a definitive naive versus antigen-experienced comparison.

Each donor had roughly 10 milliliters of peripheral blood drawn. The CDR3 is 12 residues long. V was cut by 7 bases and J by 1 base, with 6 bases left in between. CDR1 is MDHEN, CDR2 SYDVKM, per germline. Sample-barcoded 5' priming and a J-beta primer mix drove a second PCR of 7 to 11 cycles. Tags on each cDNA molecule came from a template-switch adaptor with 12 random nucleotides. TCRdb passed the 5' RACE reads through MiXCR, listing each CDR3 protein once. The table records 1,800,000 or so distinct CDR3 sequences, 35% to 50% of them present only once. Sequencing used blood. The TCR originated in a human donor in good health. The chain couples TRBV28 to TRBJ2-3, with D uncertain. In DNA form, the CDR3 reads TGTGCCAGCATGATGGGCACAGATACGCAGTATTTT. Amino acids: CASMMGTDTQYF.